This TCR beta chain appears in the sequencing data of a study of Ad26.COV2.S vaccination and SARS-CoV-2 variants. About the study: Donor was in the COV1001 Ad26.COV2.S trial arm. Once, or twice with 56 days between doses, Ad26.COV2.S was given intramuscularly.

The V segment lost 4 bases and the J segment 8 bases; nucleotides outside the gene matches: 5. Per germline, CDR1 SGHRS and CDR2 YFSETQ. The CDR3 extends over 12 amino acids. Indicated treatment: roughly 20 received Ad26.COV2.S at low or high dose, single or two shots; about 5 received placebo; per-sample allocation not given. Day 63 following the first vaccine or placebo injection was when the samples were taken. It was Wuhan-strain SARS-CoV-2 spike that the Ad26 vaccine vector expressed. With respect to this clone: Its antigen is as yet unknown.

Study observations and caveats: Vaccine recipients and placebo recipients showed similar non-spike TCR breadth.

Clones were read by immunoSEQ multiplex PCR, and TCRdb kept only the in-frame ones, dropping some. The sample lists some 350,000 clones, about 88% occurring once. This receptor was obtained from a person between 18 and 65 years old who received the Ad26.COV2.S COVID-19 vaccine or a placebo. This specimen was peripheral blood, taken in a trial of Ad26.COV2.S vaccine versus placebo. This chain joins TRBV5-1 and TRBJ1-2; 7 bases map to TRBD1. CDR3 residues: CASSRTGVGYTF. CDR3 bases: TGCGCCAGCAGCAGAACAGGGGTCGGCTACACCTTC.